The clone carrying this T cell receptor (beta chain) was recorded at least ten times. Its antigen is unknown. Amplified TCR beta CDR3 regions were obtained using RNA transcripts as template. The library came from an HTBI-primed first-round RT-PCR and a second-round multiplex PCR. TCRdb processed the multiplex PCR reads anew with MiXCR; each CDR3 protein has one entry. The sample has about 700,000 distinct CDR3 sequences; 40% are singletons. The sample belongs to a study of Graves' ophthalmopathy and Graves' hyperthyroidism. In germline, CDR1 is SGHVS, CDR2 FNYEAQ. The CDR3 is made up of 13 amino acids. V was clipped by 4 bases and J by 1 base, with 7 bases between them. Clinical symptoms and serum thyroxine were used for diagnosis; TRAb, thyroid ultrasound and orbital computed tomography were also relied on. General study points: Using a 13-signature model, the authors split ophthalmopathy from stable hyperthyroidism, with roughly 90% sensitivity and about 80% specificity.

The sequence was collected from an adult man with Graves' ophthalmopathy. This chain connects TRBV7-6 to TRBJ1-1; the D is unclear. Sequences were obtained from peripheral blood. This CDR3 reads CASSYYENTEAFF. DNA for the CDR3: TGTGCCAGCAGCTATTACGAGAACACTGAAGCTTTCTTT.